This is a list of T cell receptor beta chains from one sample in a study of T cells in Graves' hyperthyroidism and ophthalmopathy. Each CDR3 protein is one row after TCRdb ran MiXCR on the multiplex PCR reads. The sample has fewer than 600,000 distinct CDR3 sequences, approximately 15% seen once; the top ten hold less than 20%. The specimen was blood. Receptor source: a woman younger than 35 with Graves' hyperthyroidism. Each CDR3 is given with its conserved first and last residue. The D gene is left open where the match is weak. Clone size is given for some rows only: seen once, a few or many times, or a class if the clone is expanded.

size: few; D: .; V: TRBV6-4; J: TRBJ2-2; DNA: TGTGCCAGCAGTGACTCGATCCGCGGGGAGCTGTTTTTT; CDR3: CASSDSIRGELFF
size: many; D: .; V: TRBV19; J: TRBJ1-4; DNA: TGTGCCAGTAGCATCTTACAGGGCGCAAATGAAAAACTGTTTTTT; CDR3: CASSILQGANEKLFF
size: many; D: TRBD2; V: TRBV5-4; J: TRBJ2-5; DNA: TGTGCCAGCAGCTCCCGACTAGCGGGAGGAGGAGAGACCCAGTACTTC; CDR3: CASSSRLAGGGETQYF
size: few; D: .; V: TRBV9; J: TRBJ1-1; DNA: TGTGCCAGCACCAAGATCCAGGTTGCCCCTGAAGCTTTCTTT; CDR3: CASTKIQVAPEAFF
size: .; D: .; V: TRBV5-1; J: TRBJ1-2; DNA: TGCGCCAGCAGCTCCTCGACAGCGGGGGGCTACACCTTC; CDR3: CASSSSTAGGYTF
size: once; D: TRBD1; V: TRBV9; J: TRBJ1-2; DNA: TGTGCCAGCAGCTCCGGGACAGGGGATAGGGATGGCTACACCTTC; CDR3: CASSSGTGDRDGYTF
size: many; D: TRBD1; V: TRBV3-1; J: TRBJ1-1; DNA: TGTGCCAGCAGCCAGCTAACCAGGGGGACTGAAGCTTTCTTT; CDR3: CASSQLTRGTEAFF
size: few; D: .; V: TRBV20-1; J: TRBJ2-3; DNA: TGCAGTGCTAACACGGGACCACCCGCCTTAGATACGCAGTATTTT; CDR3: CSANTGPPALDTQYF
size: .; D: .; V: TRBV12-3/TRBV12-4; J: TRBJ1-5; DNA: TGTGCCAGCAGTTTCTCCTCAAGAAATCAGCCCCAGCATTTT; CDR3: CASSFSSRNQPQHF
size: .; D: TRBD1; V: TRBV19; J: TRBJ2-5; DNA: TGTGCCAGTAGTGGGACCGGCCGGGACAGGGGATGGTACCAAGAGACCCAGTACTTC; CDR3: CASSGTGRDRGWYQETQYF
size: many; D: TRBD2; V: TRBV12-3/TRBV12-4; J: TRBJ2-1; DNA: TGTGCCAGCAGCCCCGGGACTAGCGGGAGTGATGAGCAGTTCTTC; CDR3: CASSPGTSGSDEQFF
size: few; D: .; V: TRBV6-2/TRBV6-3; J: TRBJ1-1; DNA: TGTGCCAGCAGTTACTCGATATCGGACCGCGGGACAAAGATTCTGAACACTGAAGCTTTCTTT; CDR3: CASSYSISDRGTKILNTEAFF
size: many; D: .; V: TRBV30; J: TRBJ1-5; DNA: TGTGCCTGGAGTTTGGAGGACTCAAGCTATCAGCCCCAGCATTTT; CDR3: CAWSLEDSSYQPQHF